A single sample gave rise to the 3 T cell receptor beta chains below, sequenced in a study of identical twins listed by TCRdb under 2016. Libraries came from 5' RACE. The data were produced on an Illumina HiSeq 2000. Starting from the raw public reads, TCRdb applied fastp trimming at Q25, assembled clones with MiXCR and retained in-frame beta chains. Entries are consolidated by CDR3 protein sequence, retaining the most common genes and DNA. For this sample there are hundreds of thousands of distinct CDR3 sequences; approximately 21% appear just once. Around 4.5% of the sample rests with the top ten. These same records also appear under a second study, on T cells expressing NK-cell markers.

The source material was PBMCs. These receptors were collected from a young woman in good health.

The V gene is TRBV15, the J gene TRBJ1-2, with 9 nucleotides matching TRBD1. The CDR3 totals 14 residues. V lost 3 bases to trimming and J lost 7 bases; unmatched junction nucleotides: 6. Germline CDR1 and CDR2: LNHNV and YYDKDF (reference sequence). The CDR3 loop is CATSSGDREGGYTF. The CDR3 bases are TGTGCCACCAGCAGTGGGGACAGGGAGGGTGGCTACACCTTC.

This chain links TRBV7-9 with TRBJ1-6; D possibly corresponds to TRBD1 (5 bases). V lost 5 bases and J lost 9, with 11 bases in between. Germline loops: CDR1 SEHNR, CDR2 FQNEAQ (reference sequence). This CDR3 is built from 13 residues. Here the CDR3 DNA reads TGTGCCAGCAGCATAACAGGAATTTCACCCCTCCACTTT. Residues: CASSITGISPLHF.

The table lists this clonotype with a few counts. The chain recombines TRBV6-2 or TRBV6-3 with TRBJ2-1, with a possible D match to TRBD1 (5 bases). V gave up 7 bases and J gave up 9 bases, with 19 bases separating them. The CDR3 has 14 amino acids. Per germline, CDR1 MNHEY and CDR2 SVGEGT. The DNA for the CDR3 is TGTGCCAGCACCAACCCGACCCCTGGGGCTGAGCAGTTCTTC. Protein sequence: CASTNPTPGAEQFF.